Listed here is a single T cell receptor beta chain. Then a second PCR, running roughly 7 to 11 cycles, was carried out with a sample-barcoded 5' primer and a J-beta primer mix. Via MiXCR, TCRdb re-called the 5' RACE reads, giving one row per CDR3 protein. The table lists 1.5 million to 2 million distinct CDR3 sequences, about 32% of them singletons, with around 11% in the top ten. This sample stems from a study of blood T cells in healthy people across ages. The germline V gene encodes CDR1 DFQATT and CDR2 SNEGSKA (reference sequence). The CDR3 extends over 15 amino acids. The sample was blood. The genes are TRBV20-1 and TRBJ2-7, with TRBD2 matching over 11 bases. With the DNA end fitting TRBJ2-5 better, the J assignment may be wrong. This sequence originates from a woman aged 25-40 years in good health. The CDR3 here is CSARLTSGMGETQYF. In DNA form, the CDR3 reads TGCAGTGCTAGGCTGACTAGCGGGATGGGAGAGACCCAGTACTTC.